Shown below are 21 T cell receptor beta chains from a single sample sequenced in a study of T-cell reconstitution after alpha-beta-depleted transplantation in children. A TCRbeta library incorporating unique molecular identifiers was prepared. One entry per CDR3 protein results from TCRdb running MiXCR on the PCR reads. Of around 94,000 distinct CDR3 sequences listed, about 5.6% are singletons. Sequenced here: PBMCs, mostly from graft donor cells, sampled 60 days after TCRalphabeta/CD19-depleted stem cell transplant. The receptor set was obtained from a female patient aged 2 to 10 who had a stem cell transplant for Fanconi anemia, so the T cells may come from the graft donor.

This clonotype was observed many times. The chain carries TRBV5-1 and TRBJ2-3; D is uncertain. Germline CDR1 is SGHRS and CDR2 is YFSETQ. Trimming left V 2 bases short and J 4 bases short, with 14 bases between. There are 15 residues in the CDR3. The CDR3 DNA sequence: TGCGCCAGCAGCTTCCCCGCTACCAGCGCAGATACGCAGTATTTT. This codes for CASSFPATSADTQYF.

Only a few counts were recorded for this clonotype. This chain links TRBV7-8 with TRBJ2-5; TRBD1 matches at 9 bases. Germline V gene data show CDR1 as SGHVS and CDR2 as FQNEAQ. The CDR3 loop spans 18 amino acids. The junction had 19 bases not matched to a gene; V was cut back by 4 bases and J by 7 bases. In DNA, the CDR3 is TGTGCCAGCAGCTACCGGGACAGGGAACTACACGCGTGGGGGACCCAGTACTTC. Its protein is CASSYRDRELHAWGTQYF.

This sequence joins TRBV5-1 and TRBJ1-4; 7 nucleotides agree with TRBD1. This CDR3 has 16 amino acids. Germline assignment: CDR1 SGHRS and CDR2 YFSETQ. The V segment lost 1 base and the J segment 3 bases; nucleotides outside the gene matches: 6. CDR3 sequence: CASSLTGESANEKLFF. The CDR3 coding sequence is TGCGCCAGCAGCTTGACAGGGGAGTCGGCTAATGAAAAACTGTTTTTT.

The chain has TRBV18 and TRBJ2-5; 7 bases agree with TRBD2. This CDR3 region has 15 residues. Germline assignment: CDR1 KGHSH and CDR2 LQKENI. The V segment lost 1 base and the J segment 4 bases; nucleotides outside the gene matches: 6. The CDR3 nucleotides are TGTGCCAGCTCACCACTCGGACTAGTTGGAGAGACCCAGTACTTC. Its protein product is CASSPLGLVGETQYF. Full variable domain (remainder filled in from reference TRBV18 and TRBJ2-5): NAGVMQNPRHLVRRRGQEARLRCSPMKGHSHVYWYRQLPEEGLKFMVYLQKENIIDESGMPKERFSAEFPKEGPSILRIQQVVRGDSAAYFCASSPLGLVGETQYFGPGTRLLVL.

The chain combines TRBV14 with TRBJ2-7, with D tentatively TRBD1 (6 bases). This CDR3 spans 17 amino acids. Germline V gene sequence: CDR1 SGHDN, CDR2 FVKESK. V was pared by 0 bases and J by 1 base, with 16 bases between. This CDR3 is CASSQDVSQGFSYEQYF. The CDR3, as DNA: TGTGCCAGCAGCCAAGATGTATCCCAGGGGTTTTCCTACGAGCAGTACTTC.

This chain joins TRBV5-1 and TRBJ2-3; D perhaps matches TRBD1 (5 bases). CDR3 length: 14 amino acids. Per germline, CDR1 SGHRS and CDR2 YFSETQ. V was trimmed by 0 bases and J by 2 bases, leaving 7 bases between them. CDR3 nucleotide sequence: TGCGCCAGCAGCTTGGGCAGGGCCACAGATACGCAGTATTTT. Protein sequence: CASSLGRATDTQYF.

With regard to this clonotype: A read error may account for a junction end that differs from germline. The V call is TRBV4-2, the J call TRBJ2-3, with D uncertain. This CDR3 is 14 amino acids long. Germline CDR1 is LGHNA and CDR2 is YNFKEQ. The CDR3 protein is CAISPGLPGDTQYF. CDR3 coding DNA: TGTGCCATCAGCCCCGGGCTTCCCGGAGATACGCAGTATTTT.

At least ten counts were recorded for this clonotype. CDR3 sequence reads: CASSLEGNYPGELFF. CDR3 DNA: TGCGCCAGCAGCTTGGAAGGGAATTATCCCGGGGAGCTGTTTTTT. The chain carries TRBV5-1 and TRBJ2-2; the D is unclear. CDR1 and CDR2 (germline): SGHRS, YFSETQ. This CDR3 spans 15 amino acids. V lost 0 bases, J lost 6 bases, and 12 bases lay in between.

The sample holds a few counts of this clonotype. The V call is TRBV20-1, the J call TRBJ2-3; D unclear. CDR1 DFQATT and CDR2 SNEGSKA come from the germline V gene (reference sequence). Trimming left V 3 bases short and J 4 bases short, with 8 bases between. CDR3 size: 12 residues. The CDR3 coding sequence is TGCAGTGCTAGGATGGTCTCAGATACGCAGTATTTT. As protein: CSARMVSDTQYF.

This clonotype was detected many times. The genes are TRBV20-1 and TRBJ2-7; 8 bases fit TRBD2. Trimming removed 3 bases from V and 4 bases from J; junction bases left unmatched: 5. The CDR3 has 13 amino acids. Germline V lookup: CDR1 DFQATT, CDR2 SNEGSKA (reference sequence). CDR3 region: CSARGLAGYEQYF. In nucleotides, the CDR3 is TGCAGTGCTAGGGGGTTAGCGGGGTACGAGCAGTACTTC.

This clonotype was observed a handful of times. The V call is TRBV20-1, the J call TRBJ2-6, with a possible D match to TRBD2 (5 bases). Germline CDR1 and CDR2: DFQATT and SNEGSKA (reference sequence). The CDR3 consists of 13 residues. Trimming took 6 bases from V and 4 from J, leaving 10 bases between them. DNA for the CDR3: TGCAGTGCAGCGGTGGGGGGGGCCAACGTCCTGACTTTC. Translating gives CSAAVGGANVLTF.

Regarding this clonotype: A read error may explain this, as a much larger clone is one base away. CDR3: CASSFPYGSYNERFF. The CDR3 DNA reads as TGTGCCAGCAGTTTCCCTTATGGCTCCTACAATGAGCGGTTCTTC. V and J are TRBV12-3 or TRBV12-4 and TRBJ2-1; unclear D gene. The CDR3 totals 15 residues.

Ten or more counts support this clonotype. CDR3 sequence reads: CASSSTGGNTGELFF. In nucleotides, the CDR3 is TGTGCCAGCTCATCAACAGGGGGCAACACCGGGGAGCTGTTTTTT. The chain recombines TRBV18 with TRBJ2-2, with 9 positions matching TRBD1. The CDR3 sequence is 15 residues long. CDR1 is KGHSH and CDR2 is LQKENI in the germline V gene. The V segment lost 5 bases and the J segment 2 bases; nucleotides outside the gene matches: 3.

The chain combines TRBV21-1 with TRBJ2-7; TRBD2, the table's D call, was not compared with the DNA. TRBV21-1 is recorded as a pseudogene. The CDR3 totals 15 residues. CDR3 region: CASSKPGLVGSEQYF. The CDR3 bases are TGTGCCAGCAGCAAGCCGGGACTAGTTGGGTCCGAGCAGTACTTC.

The sample holds a few counts of this clonotype. V and J are TRBV30 and TRBJ2-5; D may correspond to TRBD1 or TRBD2 (6 bases each). The CDR3 consists of 17 residues. V was clipped by 0 bases and J by 4 bases, with 21 bases between them. In germline, CDR1 is GTSNPN, CDR2 SVGIG (reference sequence). The chain's CDR3 is CAWSVFSPGAPRETQYF. CDR3 sequence (DNA): TGTGCCTGGAGTGTATTTAGCCCGGGGGCGCCCAGAGAGACCCAGTACTTC. The whole variable domain, remainder taken from reference TRBV30 and TRBJ2-5, is SQTIHQWPATLVQPVGSPLSLECTVEGTSNPNLYWYRQAAGRGLQLLFYSVGIGQISSEVPQNLSASRPQDRQFILSSKKLLLSDSGFYLCAWSVFSPGAPRETQYFGPGTRLLVL.

This clonotype was found many times. The chain combines TRBV28 with TRBJ2-4, with D tentatively TRBD2 (6 bases). Per the germline V gene, CDR1 is MDHEN and CDR2 is SYDVKM. V shed 5 bases and J shed 0 bases, with 17 bases lying between them. The CDR3 is made up of 17 amino acids. The CDR3 is CASSASGVLLAKNIQYF. The CDR3, as DNA: TGTGCCAGCAGTGCCTCGGGAGTACTACTAGCCAAAAACATTCAGTACTTC. The full variable domain, its missing parts supplied by reference TRBV28 and TRBJ2-4, is DVKVTQSSRYLVKRTGEKVFLECVQDMDHENMFWYRQDPGLGLRLIYFSYDVKMKEKGDIPEGYSVSREKKERFSLILESASTNQTSMYLCASSASGVLLAKNIQYFGAGTRLSVL.

This clonotype was found many times. This chain joins TRBV7-9 and TRBJ2-7, with 10 bases aligning to TRBD1. Germline values: CDR1 SEHNR, CDR2 FQNEAQ (reference sequence). The CDR3 has 16 residues. V shed 0 bases and J 2 bases; nucleotides not matched to a gene: 4. The CDR3 coding sequence is TGTGCCAGCAGCTTAGCGGTGGGACAGGGGACCTACGAGCAGTACTTC. Translation: CASSLAVGQGTYEQYF. Complete variable domain (other parts from reference TRBV7-9 and TRBJ2-7): DTGVSQNPRHKITKRGQNVTFRCDPISEHNRLYWYRQTLGQGPEFLTYFQNEAQLEKSRLLSDRFSAERPKGSFSTLEIQRTEQGDSAMYLCASSLAVGQGTYEQYFGPGTRLTVT.

This clonotype came up many times. The J gene is TRBJ2-1, the V gene TRBV5-6; 12 bases are shared with TRBD2. Germline-derived CDR1 and CDR2 are SGHDT and YYEEEE. The CDR3 totals 18 residues. V was pared by 4 bases and J by 6 bases, with 14 bases of the junction left unmatched. In nucleotides, the CDR3 is TGTGCCAGCAGCCTGACTAGCGGGAGAGAGCTCCGTTTCAATGAGCAGTTCTTC. Translated: CASSLTSGRELRFNEQFF.

The chain couples TRBV20-1 to TRBJ1-5, with TRBD1 identical over 7 bases. CDR3 length equals 16 residues. Germline CDR1 is DFQATT and CDR2 is SNEGSKA (reference sequence). V lost 4 bases, J lost 2 bases, and 11 bases stayed unmatched. Here the CDR3 reads CSATKTGRGGNQPQHF. The CDR3 region has the DNA TGCAGTGCTACCAAGACAGGGCGAGGTGGCAATCAGCCCCAGCATTTT.

This clonotype turned up a few times. The J gene is TRBJ2-1, the V gene TRBV20-1, with D possibly being TRBD1 (6 bases). V shed 6 bases and J shed 3 bases, with 24 bases lying between them. This CDR3 is built from 17 residues. Germline V CDR1 and CDR2: DFQATT, SNEGSKA (reference sequence). The CDR3 spells CSADTWGYREYYNEQFF. As DNA, the CDR3 is TGCAGTGCCGACACATGGGGATACAGGGAATACTACAATGAGCAGTTCTTC.

This clonotype was seen at least ten times. The chain couples TRBV20-1 to TRBJ2-5, with unresolved D. This CDR3 has 15 amino acids. The V and J ends lost 8 bases and 3 bases respectively, with 22 bases between them. Per germline, CDR1 DFQATT and CDR2 SNEGSKA (reference sequence). The CDR3 reads CSTRTELGFKETQYF. CDR3 bases: TGCAGTACACGAACCGAATTGGGGTTCAAAGAGACCCAGTACTTC.